The 10 T cell receptor beta chains below come from one sample, sequenced in a study of T-cell memory formation after mild COVID-19. A single record per CDR3 protein comes from TCRdb applying MiXCR to the 5' RACE reads. The table has about 440,000 distinct CDR3 sequences, around 20% seen once. The sequenced sample was PBMCs or a T cell subset sorted from them (not recorded which). These TCRs come from an adult woman who had mild COVID-19 (a few samples of this study predate the infection). Cell type and time point are not known.

This clonotype came up a few times. The chain uses TRBV12-3 or TRBV12-4 and TRBJ1-1; D ambiguous. The CDR3 extends over 15 amino acids. Trimming pared 7 bases from V and 0 bases from J, leaving 15 bases between. The chain's CDR3 is CASTLGVFMNTEAFF. The CDR3 nucleotides are TGTGCCAGCACCTTGGGCGTATTTATGAACACTGAAGCTTTCTTT.

The chain combines TRBV10-3 with TRBJ2-3; 11 bases align to TRBD2. V was pared by 5 bases and J by 0 bases, with 7 bases of the junction left unmatched. CDR1 and CDR2 (germline): ENHRY, SYGVKD. The CDR3 covers 17 residues. The CDR3 is CAISSTSGTLSTDTQYF. CDR3 DNA sequence: TGTGCCATCAGTTCGACTAGCGGGACCTTGAGCACAGATACGCAGTATTTT.

The chain links TRBV9 to TRBJ2-3; tentative D call: TRBD2 (6 bases). In germline, CDR1 is SGDLS, CDR2 YYNGEE. The CDR3 contains 14 residues. V lost 4 bases and J 2 bases, leaving 11 bases between the germline ends. The CDR3 region is CASSTWDFTDTQYF. CDR3 DNA: TGTGCCAGCAGCACCTGGGACTTCACAGATACGCAGTATTTT. The full variable domain, with the rest looked up from reference TRBV9 and TRBJ2-3, is DSGVTQTPKHLITATGQRVTLRCSPRSGDLSVYWYQQSLDQGLQFLIQYYNGEERAKGNILERFSAQQFPDLHSELNLSSLELGDSALYFCASSTWDFTDTQYFGPGTRLTVL.

With respect to this clonotype: Relative to the germline gene, one junction end is altered; a read error may explain this. The V and J genes are TRBV29-1 and TRBJ2-5; the D gene is possibly TRBD2 (7 bases). Germline CDR1 is SQVTM and CDR2 is ANQGSEA. This CDR3 has 12 amino acids. The CDR3, as DNA: TGCGGCGTGTGGGGGGGCCGTGAGACCCAGTACTTC. It encodes CGVWGGRETQYF.

This clonotype has just a few counts. One junction end does not reproduce the germline sequence, and a read error may be involved. V is TRBV7-3 and J is TRBJ2-7; 8 bases fit TRBD1. CDR3 length: 13 residues. CDR1 and CDR2 (germline): SGHTA, FQGTGA. The CDR3: CAGSRDRPPMECF. The CDR3 coding sequence is TGTGCCGGCAGCCGGGACAGGCCTCCGATGGAGTGCTTC.

This clonotype was found a few times. J is TRBJ2-2 and V is TRBV7-2, with 12 bases fitting TRBD2. The V gene's germline CDR1 is SGHTA and CDR2 FQGNSA. The CDR3 sequence is 17 residues long. The junction had 7 bases not matched to a gene; V was cut back by 2 bases and J by 6 bases. The chain's CDR3 is CASSLTRASGRAGELFF. Written as DNA, the CDR3 is TGTGCCAGCAGCTTAACTCGGGCTAGCGGGAGGGCCGGGGAGCTGTTTTTT.

In this sample, this clonotype turned up a few times. The chain uses TRBV18 and TRBJ1-5; D is undetermined. Per the germline V gene, CDR1 is KGHSH and CDR2 is LQKENI. The CDR3 contains 15 residues. The ends were cut back, 4 bases at V and 0 bases at J, with 10 bases in the middle. CDR3 DNA sequence: TGTGCCAGCTCACGCCGTGAAAATAGCAATCAGCCCCAGCATTTT. Encoded protein: CASSRRENSNQPQHF.

This clonotype has only a few counts. CDR3 DNA sequence: TGCAGTGCTAGAGATTCTACTCCGACTAAGCTGTTTTTT. Translating gives CSARDSTPTKLFF. The chain is built from TRBV20-1 and TRBJ2-2, with a possible D match to TRBD2 (5 bases). The CDR3 totals 13 residues. Per the germline V gene, CDR1 is DFQATT and CDR2 is SNEGSKA (reference sequence). V was clipped by 0 bases and J by 12 bases, with 14 bases between them.

V and J are TRBV7-2 and TRBJ2-1; D remains unclear. Germline V gene data show CDR1 as SGHTA and CDR2 as FQGNSA. Trimming shortened V by 0 bases and J by 10 bases, and 7 bases separated the two germline ends. The CDR3 has 12 amino acids. CDR3 DNA: TGTGCCAGCAGCTTAGCTGGGCGAGAGCAGTTCTTC. It is translated as CASSLAGREQFF.

This clonotype was found many times. The chain links TRBV20-1 to TRBJ2-2; TRBD1 might be the D (6 bases). Per the germline V gene, CDR1 is DFQATT and CDR2 is SNEGSKA (reference sequence). Trimming pared 3 bases from V and 1 base from J, leaving 9 bases between. The CDR3 consists of 14 residues. The CDR3 sequence is CSARPGQNTGELFF. In DNA, the CDR3 is TGCAGTGCTAGGCCGGGACAGAACACCGGGGAGCTGTTTTTT.